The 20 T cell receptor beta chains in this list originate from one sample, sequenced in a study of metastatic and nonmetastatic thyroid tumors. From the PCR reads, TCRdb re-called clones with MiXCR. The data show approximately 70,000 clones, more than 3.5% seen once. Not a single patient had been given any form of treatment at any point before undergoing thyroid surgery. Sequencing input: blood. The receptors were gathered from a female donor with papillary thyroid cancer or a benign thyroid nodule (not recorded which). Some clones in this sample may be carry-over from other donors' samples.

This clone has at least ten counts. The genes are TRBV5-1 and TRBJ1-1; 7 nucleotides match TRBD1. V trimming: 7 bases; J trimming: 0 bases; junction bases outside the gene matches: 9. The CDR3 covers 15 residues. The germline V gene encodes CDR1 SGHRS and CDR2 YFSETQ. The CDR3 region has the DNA TGCGCCAGCTACAGGGGATCAGGGTTGAACACTGAAGCTTTCTTT. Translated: CASYRGSGLNTEAFF.

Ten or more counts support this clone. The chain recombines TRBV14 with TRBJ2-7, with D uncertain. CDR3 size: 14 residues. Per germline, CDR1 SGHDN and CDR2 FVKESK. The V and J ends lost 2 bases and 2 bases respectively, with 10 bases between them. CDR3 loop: CASSQLNVPYEQYF. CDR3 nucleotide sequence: TGTGCCAGCAGCCAACTCAACGTCCCCTACGAGCAGTACTTC.

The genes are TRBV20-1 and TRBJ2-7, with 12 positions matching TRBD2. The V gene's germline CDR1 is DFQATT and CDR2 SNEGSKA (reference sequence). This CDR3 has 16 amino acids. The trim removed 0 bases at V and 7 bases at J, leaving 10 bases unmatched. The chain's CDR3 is CSARDLAGGPVEEQYF. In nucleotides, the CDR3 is TGCAGTGCTAGAGACCTAGCGGGAGGGCCGGTGGAAGAGCAGTACTTC.

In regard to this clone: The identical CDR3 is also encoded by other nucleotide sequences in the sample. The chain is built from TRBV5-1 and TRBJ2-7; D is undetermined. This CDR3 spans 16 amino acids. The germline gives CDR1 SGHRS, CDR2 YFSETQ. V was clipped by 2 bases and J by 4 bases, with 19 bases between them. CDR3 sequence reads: CASSLSGTRSSYEQYF. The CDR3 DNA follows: TGCGCCAGCAGCTTATCCGGCACAAGGAGCTCGTACGAGCAGTACTTC.

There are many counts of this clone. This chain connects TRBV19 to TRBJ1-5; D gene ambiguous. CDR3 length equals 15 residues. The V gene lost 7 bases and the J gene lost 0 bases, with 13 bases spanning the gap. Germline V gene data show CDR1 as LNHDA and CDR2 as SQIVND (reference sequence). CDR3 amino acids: CASTVVAVSNQPQHF. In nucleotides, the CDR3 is TGTGCCAGTACCGTAGTGGCAGTTAGCAATCAGCCCCAGCATTTT.

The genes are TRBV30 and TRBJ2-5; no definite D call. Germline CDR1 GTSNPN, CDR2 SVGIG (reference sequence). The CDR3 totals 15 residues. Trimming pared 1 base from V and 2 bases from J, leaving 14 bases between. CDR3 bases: TGTGCCTGGAGTGGCATACAAGGGTTTCAAGAGACCCAGTACTTC. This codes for CAWSGIQGFQETQYF.

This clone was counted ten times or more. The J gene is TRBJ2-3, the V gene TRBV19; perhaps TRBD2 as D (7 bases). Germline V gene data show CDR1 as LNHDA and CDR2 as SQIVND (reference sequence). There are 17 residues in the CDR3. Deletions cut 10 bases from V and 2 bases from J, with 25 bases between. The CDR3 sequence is CAIGGGGSHLNTDTQYF. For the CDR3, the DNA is TGTGCCATAGGAGGGGGGGGGAGCCACCTCAACACAGATACGCAGTATTTT.

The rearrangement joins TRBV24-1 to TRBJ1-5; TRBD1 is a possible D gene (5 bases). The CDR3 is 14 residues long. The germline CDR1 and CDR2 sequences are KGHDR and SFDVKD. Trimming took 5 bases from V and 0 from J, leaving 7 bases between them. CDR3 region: CATSAGSSNQPQHF. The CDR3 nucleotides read TGTGCCACCAGTGCAGGGAGTAGCAATCAGCCCCAGCATTTT.

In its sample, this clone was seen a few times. In DNA, the CDR3 is TGTGCCAGCAGTGAATTAGGGGGACAGGCAAACACCGGGGAGCTGTTTTTT. This gives the protein CASSELGGQANTGELFF. The rearrangement joins TRBV28 to TRBJ2-2; 8 nucleotides line up with TRBD1. Unmatched junction bases numbered 10, after V lost 5 bases and J lost 2 bases. The CDR3 spans 17 residues. Germline V gives CDR1 MDHEN, CDR2 SYDVKM.

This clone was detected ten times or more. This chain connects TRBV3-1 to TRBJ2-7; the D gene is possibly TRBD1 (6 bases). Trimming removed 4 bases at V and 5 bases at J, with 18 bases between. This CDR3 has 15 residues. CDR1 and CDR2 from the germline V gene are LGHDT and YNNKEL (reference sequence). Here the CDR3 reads CASSPLDGWTDEQYF. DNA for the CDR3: TGTGCCAGCAGCCCACTAGACGGATGGACAGACGAGCAGTACTTC.

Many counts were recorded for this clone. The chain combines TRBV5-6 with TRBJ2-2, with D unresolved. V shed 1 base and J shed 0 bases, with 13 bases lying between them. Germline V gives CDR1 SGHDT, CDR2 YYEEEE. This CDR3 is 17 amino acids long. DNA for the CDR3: TGTGCCAGCAGCTTGTGGTTGTCCAACGCGAACACCGGGGAGCTGTTTTTT. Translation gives CASSLWLSNANTGELFF. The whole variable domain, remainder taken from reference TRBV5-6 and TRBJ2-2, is DAGVTQSPTHLIKTRGQQVTLRCSPKSGHDTVSWYQQALGQGPQFIFQYYEEEERQRGNFPDRFSGHQFPNYSSELNVNALLLGDSALYLCASSLWLSNANTGELFFGEGSRLTVL.

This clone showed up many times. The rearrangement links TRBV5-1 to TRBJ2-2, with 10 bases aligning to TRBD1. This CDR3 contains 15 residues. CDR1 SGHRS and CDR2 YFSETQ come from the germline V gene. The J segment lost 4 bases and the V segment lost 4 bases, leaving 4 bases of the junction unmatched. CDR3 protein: CASSVTGGGTGELFF. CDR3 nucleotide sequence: TGCGCCAGCAGCGTGACAGGGGGCGGCACCGGGGAGCTGTTTTTT.

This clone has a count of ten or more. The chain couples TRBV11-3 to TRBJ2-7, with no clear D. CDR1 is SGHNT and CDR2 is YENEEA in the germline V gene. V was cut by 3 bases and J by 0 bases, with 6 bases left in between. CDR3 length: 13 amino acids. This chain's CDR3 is CASSFPFSYEQYF. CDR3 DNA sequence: TGTGCCAGCAGCTTTCCCTTCTCCTACGAGCAGTACTTC. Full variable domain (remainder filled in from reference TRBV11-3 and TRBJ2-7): EAGVVQSPRYKIIEKKQPVAFWCNPISGHNTLYWYLQNLGQGPELLIRYENEEAVDDSQLPKDRFSAERLKGVDSTLKIQPAELGDSAVYLCASSFPFSYEQYFGPGTRLTVT.

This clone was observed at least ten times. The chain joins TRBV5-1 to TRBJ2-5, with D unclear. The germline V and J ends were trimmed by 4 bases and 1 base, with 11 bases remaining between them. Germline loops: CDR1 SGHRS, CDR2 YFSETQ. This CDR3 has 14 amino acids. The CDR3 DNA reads TGCGCCAGCAGCCGAGCTCCCACCCAAGAGACCCAGTACTTC. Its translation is CASSRAPTQETQYF.

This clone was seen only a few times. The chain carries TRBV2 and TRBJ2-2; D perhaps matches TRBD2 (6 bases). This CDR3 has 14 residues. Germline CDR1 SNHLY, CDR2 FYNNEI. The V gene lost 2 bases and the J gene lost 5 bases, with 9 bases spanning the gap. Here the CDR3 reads CASSETGGTGELFF. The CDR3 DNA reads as TGTGCCAGCAGTGAAACTGGGGGGACCGGGGAGCTGTTTTTT.

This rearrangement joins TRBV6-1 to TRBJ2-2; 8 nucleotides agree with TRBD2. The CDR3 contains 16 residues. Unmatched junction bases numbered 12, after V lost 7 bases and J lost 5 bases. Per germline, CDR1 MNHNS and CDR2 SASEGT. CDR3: CASTKKPGGGTGELFF. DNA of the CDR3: TGTGCCAGCACCAAAAAGCCGGGAGGGGGGACCGGGGAGCTGTTTTTT.

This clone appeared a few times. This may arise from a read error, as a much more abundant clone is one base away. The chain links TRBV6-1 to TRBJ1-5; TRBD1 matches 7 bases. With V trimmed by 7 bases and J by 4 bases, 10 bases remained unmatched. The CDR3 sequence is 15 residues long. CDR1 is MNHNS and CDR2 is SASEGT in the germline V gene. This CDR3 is CASTIQGPRNQPQHF. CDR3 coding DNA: TGTGCCAGCACCATACAGGGGCCTAGGAATCAGCCCCAGCATTTT.

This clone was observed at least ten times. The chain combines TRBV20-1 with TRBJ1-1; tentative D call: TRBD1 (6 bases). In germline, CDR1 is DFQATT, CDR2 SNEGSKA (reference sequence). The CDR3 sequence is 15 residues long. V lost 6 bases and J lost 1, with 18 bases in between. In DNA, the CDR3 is TGCAGTGCCCGAGGGGGTGCGGGTAGGAACACTGAAGCTTTCTTT. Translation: CSARGGAGRNTEAFF.

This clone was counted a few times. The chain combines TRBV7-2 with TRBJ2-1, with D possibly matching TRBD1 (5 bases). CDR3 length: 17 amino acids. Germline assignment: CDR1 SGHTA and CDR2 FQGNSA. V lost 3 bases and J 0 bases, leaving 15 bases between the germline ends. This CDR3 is CASSFSPGPSSYNEQFF. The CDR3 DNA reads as TGTGCCAGCAGCTTCTCCCCAGGGCCGTCCTCCTACAATGAGCAGTTCTTC.

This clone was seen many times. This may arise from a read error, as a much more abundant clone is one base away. The CDR3 DNA is TGCGCCAGCAGCTTGGCGCATCTAGCGGGAGGGCATCACCCCTACAATGAGCAGTTCTTC. Translated, it gives CASSLAHLAGGHHPYNEQFF. The chain combines TRBV5-1 with TRBJ2-1; 12 bases match TRBD2. The V gene end was trimmed by 0 bases and the J gene end by 2 bases; junction bases not matched to a gene: 12. The germline CDR1 and CDR2 sequences are SGHRS and YFSETQ. The CDR3 length is 20 residues.